The present TCR beta chain was sequenced within a study of glioma-infiltrating T cells after dendritic cell vaccination. Notes on the study in general: Longer survival after dendritic cell vaccination followed higher pretreatment TIL content.

CDR1 is SGHNT, CDR2 YYREEE, per germline (reference sequence). The CDR3 has 14 residues. Unmatched junction bases numbered 3, after V lost 2 bases and J lost 2 bases. Repertoires were generated with immunoSEQ multiplex PCR, while TCRdb's copy carries only in-frame clones and drops some. Of under 100,000 clones listed, about four fifths are singletons. This clone occurred a few times. The antigen is unknown. Sequenced here: blood, sampled before dendritic cell vaccination. The rearrangement joins TRBV5-4 to TRBJ1-2; 7 nucleotides agree with TRBD1. This clonotype was obtained from a human donor with glioblastoma. The CDR3 is CASSFVQGNYGYTF. In nucleotides, the CDR3 is TGTGCCAGCAGCTTCGTACAGGGGAACTATGGCTACACCTTC.